Sequencing of this T cell receptor beta chain was carried out in a study of blood T cell repertoires in COVID-19. On the study more broadly: Samples came from the United States, Italy and Spain, spanning acute and convalescent COVID-19. From T cells, B-cell-depleted T cells, or PBMCs came the material, which was cDNA or gDNA.

The ends were cut back, 5 bases at V and 3 bases at J, with 17 bases in the middle. The germline V gene has CDR1 LNHDA and CDR2 SQIVND (reference sequence). The CDR3 length is 16 residues. This table comes from immunoSEQ multiplex PCR, and its TCRdb copy is limited to in-frame clones, with some not included. The sample yields about 370,000 clones, roughly 90% seen once. This sequence originates from a man aged 18 to 30 with active or convalescent COVID-19. V is TRBV19 and J is TRBJ2-1; TRBD2 is a possible D gene (5 bases). The specimen sequenced was peripheral blood. Here the CDR3 reads CASSSIGGSGYNEQFF. In DNA form, the CDR3 reads TGTGCCAGTAGTTCCATAGGAGGTTCGGGCTACAATGAGCAGTTCTTC.